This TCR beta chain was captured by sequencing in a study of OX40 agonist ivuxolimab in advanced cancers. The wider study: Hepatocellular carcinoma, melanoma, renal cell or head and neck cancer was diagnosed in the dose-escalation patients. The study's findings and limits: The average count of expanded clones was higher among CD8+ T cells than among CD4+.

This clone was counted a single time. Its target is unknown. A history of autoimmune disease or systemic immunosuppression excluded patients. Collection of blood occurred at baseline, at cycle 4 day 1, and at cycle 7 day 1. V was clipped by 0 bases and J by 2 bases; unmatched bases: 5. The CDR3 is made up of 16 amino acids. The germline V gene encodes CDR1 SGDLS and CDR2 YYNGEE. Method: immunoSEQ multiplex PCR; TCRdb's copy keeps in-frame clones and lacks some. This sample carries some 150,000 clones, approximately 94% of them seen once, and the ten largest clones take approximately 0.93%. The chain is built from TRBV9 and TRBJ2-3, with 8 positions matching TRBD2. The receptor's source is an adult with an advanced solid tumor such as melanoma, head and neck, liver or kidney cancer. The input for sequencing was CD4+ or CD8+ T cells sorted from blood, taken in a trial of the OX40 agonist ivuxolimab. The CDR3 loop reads CASSVVSGDLTDTQYF. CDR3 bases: TGTGCCAGCAGCGTAGTTAGCGGGGACCTCACAGATACGCAGTATTTT.